These 2 T cell receptor beta chains were all obtained from the same sample, sequenced in a study of blood T cells in healthy people across ages. It was with a sample-barcoded 5' primer and a J-beta primer mix that a second PCR of about 7 to 12 cycles was run. TCRdb recomputed calls from the 5' RACE reads with MiXCR, one row per CDR3 protein. The repertoire has over 1,300,000 distinct CDR3 sequences, 45% to 70% of them found once; the top ten carry about 6.7%. The sequenced material came from blood. All receptors derive from a man younger than 35 in good health.

The V call is TRBV6-1, the J call TRBJ2-3; 10 bases agree with TRBD2. The germline V gene has CDR1 MNHNS and CDR2 SASEGT. CDR3 length: 16 amino acids. V dropped 2 bases and J dropped 1; count of bases not matched to a gene: 3. Here the CDR3 DNA reads TGTGCCAGCAGTGAAACTCTAGCGGGGGGCACAGATACGCAGTATTTT. It yields the protein CASSETLAGGTDTQYF.

V gene TRBV20-1 combines with J gene TRBJ2-5, with D possibly being TRBD1 or TRBD2 (5 bases each). Germline lookup yields CDR1 DFQATT and CDR2 SNEGSKA (reference sequence). This CDR3 comprises 12 residues. Trimming removed 3 bases from V and 4 bases from J, with 9 bases in between. The CDR3 nucleotides read TGCAGTGCTAGTGTGGGGGTAGAGACCCAGTACTTC. Translating gives CSASVGVETQYF.